The 30 T cell receptor beta chains in this list originate from one sample, sequenced in a study of a mutant IDH1 vaccine in newly diagnosed glioma. Their cognate antigens are unknown. Clones were sequenced by immunoSEQ multiplex PCR, and TCRdb holds only the in-frame ones, with some missing. The sample lists about 24,000 clones, 82% seen once, with 3.8% in the top ten. The time point here: week 47, end of study. Vaccination comprised doses that each held 300 ug of mutant IDH1 20-mer peptide, plus topical imiquimod. Sequenced material: PBMCs, taken from a glioma patient whose treatment included an IDH1 peptide vaccine. The receptors stem from a man aged 40-49 years with glioma. Some clones in this sample may be carry-over from other donors' samples.

The chain combines TRBV28 with TRBJ1-6, with D unclear. This CDR3 has 15 amino acids. CDR1 MDHEN and CDR2 SYDVKM come from the germline V gene. V lost 5 bases to trimming and J lost 7 bases, with 15 bases between them. CDR3 DNA: TGTGCCAGCAGTACCCCAGAGGGTAAAAATTCACCCCTCCACTTT. Encoded protein: CASSTPEGKNSPLHF.

This chain links TRBV5-1 with TRBJ1-6; the D is unclear. There are 15 residues in the CDR3. The ends were cut back, 2 bases at V and 11 bases at J, with 17 bases in the middle. Germline-derived CDR1 and CDR2 are SGHRS and YFSETQ. The CDR3 protein is CASSFGRGSEAPLHF. CDR3 bases: TGCGCCAGCAGCTTCGGACGGGGAAGCGAGGCACCCCTCCACTTT.

The chain uses TRBV4-3 and TRBJ1-4; no reliable D call. This CDR3 has 12 residues. Trimming stripped 4 bases from V and 2 bases from J, with 2 bases between. Germline V CDR1 and CDR2: LGHNA, YSLEER. The CDR3 loop is CASSLTNEKLFF. The CDR3 region has the DNA TGCGCCAGCAGCCTCACTAATGAAAAACTGTTTTTT.

This clone showed up just a few times. The chain is built from TRBV18 and TRBJ2-7; TRBD1 agrees at 9 bases. V trimming: 2 bases; J trimming: 5 bases; junction bases outside the gene matches: 7. This CDR3 has 15 amino acids. The germline V gene has CDR1 KGHSH and CDR2 LQKENI. The CDR3 coding sequence is TGTGCCAGCTCACCAGGGACAGGGTTTAGGAACGAGCAGTACTTC. Translating it yields CASSPGTGFRNEQYF.

The table lists this clone with a count of one. This sequence joins TRBV27 and TRBJ2-7; 7 bases line up with TRBD1. Germline-derived CDR1 and CDR2 are MNHEY and SMNVEV (reference sequence). Losses at the gene ends were 3 bases for V and 6 bases for J; bases not matched to a gene: 5. CDR3 length equals 13 residues. The chain's CDR3 is CASSFTRGSEQYF. The CDR3 DNA follows: TGTGCCAGCAGTTTCACCAGGGGGTCCGAGCAGTACTTC.

This chain connects TRBV6-5 to TRBJ2-6, with TRBD1 matching 7 bases. Per the germline V gene, CDR1 is MNHEY and CDR2 is SVGAGI. With 6 bases clipped from V and 2 bases from J, the junction kept 4 bases outside the gene matches. The CDR3 has 15 amino acids. In nucleotides, the CDR3 is TGTGCCAGCAGAACCGACAGGGCTGGGGCCAACGTCCTGACTTTC. Its protein product is CASRTDRAGANVLTF.

The rearrangement joins TRBV18 to TRBJ1-2; 7 bases are a match to TRBD1. This CDR3 contains 15 residues. J was trimmed by 5 bases and V by 2 bases; bases with no gene match: 8. Germline CDR1 KGHSH, CDR2 LQKENI. The CDR3 protein is CASSPTGGGLYGYTF. The CDR3 nucleotides are TGTGCCAGCTCACCAACGGGAGGGGGCCTGTATGGCTACACCTTC. Variable domain in full (rest from reference TRBV18 and TRBJ1-2): NAGVMQNPRHLVRRRGQEARLRCSPMKGHSHVYWYRQLPEEGLKFMVYLQKENIIDESGMPKERFSAEFPKEGPSILRIQQVVRGDSAAYFCASSPTGGGLYGYTFGSGTRLTVV.

This clone occurred a few times. This chain connects TRBV30 to TRBJ2-5, with 10 bases fitting TRBD2. Germline CDR1 is GTSNPN and CDR2 is SVGIG (reference sequence). This CDR3 contains 17 residues. Trimming took 3 bases from V and 2 from J; bases not matched to a gene: 12. CDR3 sequence reads: CAWSARGLAGAQETQYF. The CDR3 DNA follows: TGTGCCTGGAGCGCCCGCGGCCTAGCGGGGGCTCAAGAGACCCAGTACTTC.

This clone was observed a single time. V is TRBV4-2 and J is TRBJ2-3; tentative D call: TRBD1 (5 bases). CDR1 LGHNA and CDR2 YNFKEQ come from the germline V gene. This CDR3 comprises 15 residues. V lost 6 bases to trimming and J lost 5 bases, with 18 bases between them. The CDR3 DNA reads as TGTGCCAGCAGTGTTCGTGAGACAGCTATAGATACGCAGTATTTT. The encoded protein is CASSVRETAIDTQYF.

This sequence joins TRBV29-1 and TRBJ2-7; perhaps TRBD1 as D (7 bases). Germline lookup yields CDR1 SQVTM and CDR2 ANQGSEA. CDR3 length: 12 residues. V dropped 4 bases and J dropped 9 bases, with 16 bases sitting between them. CDR3 nucleotides: TGCAGCGTTGTCGTCAGGGGGGATGTGCAGTACTTC. Its protein is CSVVVRGDVQYF.

V usage is TRBV6-6 and J usage is TRBJ1-5; 7 bases line up with TRBD1. Germline assignment: CDR1 MNHNY and CDR2 SVGAGI (reference sequence). Losses at the gene ends were 7 bases for V and 6 bases for J; bases not matched to a gene: 9. The CDR3 runs 14 residues. Here the CDR3 reads CASNTRAGGQPQHF. The CDR3 bases are TGTGCCAGCAACACCCGGGCAGGGGGTCAGCCCCAGCATTTT.

In its sample, this clone was seen a few times. This chain connects TRBV27 to TRBJ1-1, with D uncertain. Trimming cost V 6 bases and J 4 bases, with 21 bases left between them. This CDR3 has 16 residues. CDR1 MNHEY and CDR2 SMNVEV come from the germline V gene (reference sequence). The CDR3 DNA is TGTGCCAGCAGCCGTGTTGGCCCGGCTTTATCCACTGAAGCTTTCTTT. Amino acids: CASSRVGPALSTEAFF.

The chain recombines TRBV28 with TRBJ1-2, with D possibly TRBD1 on 5 matching bases. From germline, CDR1 is MDHEN and CDR2 SYDVKM. CDR3 length: 14 residues. The V end lost 6 bases, the J end lost 8 bases, and 19 bases lay between the germline ends. The CDR3 loop reads CASSPGGEPQGYTF. The CDR3 coding sequence is TGTGCCAGCAGCCCCGGGGGAGAGCCACAGGGCTACACCTTC.

The chain uses TRBV6-1 and TRBJ1-5, with D uncertain. The length of the CDR3 is 15 residues. V was pared by 7 bases and J by 6 bases, with 19 bases between. In germline, CDR1 is MNHNS, CDR2 SASEGT. CDR3 DNA: TGTGCCAGCATTCCTCCCGGGAGAAGTAGTCAGCCCCAGCATTTT. This translates into CASIPPGRSSQPQHF.

The gene calls are TRBV7-2 and TRBJ2-7, with 9 bases lining up with TRBD2. The CDR3 runs 15 residues. V gave up 6 bases and J gave up 4 bases; unmatched junction bases: 10. The germline gives CDR1 SGHTA, CDR2 FQGNSA. CDR3 in amino acids: CASSPGASGAYEQYF. CDR3 nucleotide sequence: TGTGCCAGCAGTCCTGGGGCTAGCGGGGCATACGAGCAGTACTTC.

The rearrangement joins TRBV5-4 to TRBJ2-7; D not resolved. This CDR3 has 13 amino acids. V was clipped by 1 base and J by 3 bases, with 8 bases between them. The germline V gene encodes CDR1 SGHNT and CDR2 YYREEE (reference sequence). The DNA for the CDR3 is TGTGCCAGCAGCTTGCTTCCACTCTACGAGCAGTACTTC. It translates to CASSLLPLYEQYF.

The chain combines TRBV19 with TRBJ2-7; either TRBD1 or TRBD2 may supply D (5 bases each). Germline V gives CDR1 LNHDA, CDR2 SQIVND (reference sequence). Between the trimmed V and J ends, which lost 3 bases and 10 bases, there was a span of 13 bases. There are 12 residues in the CDR3. CDR3 in amino acids: CASSINSRDQYF. DNA of the CDR3: TGTGCCAGTAGTATTAATAGCCGGGACCAGTACTTC. The whole variable domain, remainder taken from reference TRBV19 and TRBJ2-7, is DGGITQSPKYLFRKEGQNVTLSCEQNLNHDAMYWYRQDPGQGLRLIYYSQIVNDFQKGDIAEGYSVSREKKESFPLTVTSAQKNPTAFYLCASSINSRDQYFGPGTRLTVT.

The rearrangement uses TRBV6-6 and TRBJ1-3, with D maybe TRBD1 (5 bases). CDR1 is MNHNY and CDR2 is SVGAGI in the germline V gene (reference sequence). This CDR3 has 14 residues. The V end was cut by 6 bases, the J end by 0 bases, with 9 bases between. The CDR3 is CASSRQSSGNTIYF. DNA of the CDR3: TGTGCCAGCAGCCGACAGAGCTCTGGAAACACCATATATTTT.

The chain combines TRBV2 with TRBJ2-5; 9 bases line up with TRBD2. The CDR3 contains 13 residues. Trimming took 4 bases from V and 3 from J; bases not matched to a gene: 0. CDR1 is SNHLY and CDR2 is FYNNEI in the germline V gene. The CDR3 DNA follows: TGTGCCAGCAGTGGGACTAGCGAAGAGACCCAGTACTTC. Translation gives CASSGTSEETQYF.

The chain is built from TRBV4-2 and TRBJ2-7; 7 nucleotides line up with TRBD1. CDR1 is LGHNA, CDR2 YNFKEQ, per germline. The CDR3 is made up of 14 amino acids. V lost 5 bases to trimming and J lost 2 bases; unmatched junction nucleotides: 6. CDR3 nucleotide sequence: TGTGCCAGCAGCGAGAGGACAGGAACCTACGAGCAGTACTTC. Protein sequence: CASSERTGTYEQYF.

The J gene is TRBJ1-1, the V gene TRBV29-1; D gene ambiguous. The CDR3 is made up of 13 amino acids. Germline lookup yields CDR1 SQVTM and CDR2 ANQGSEA. V lost 4 bases and J 0 bases, leaving 9 bases between the germline ends. CDR3 DNA: TGCAGCGTTGGCGGGCAGCTGAACACTGAAGCTTTCTTT. Its translation is CSVGGQLNTEAFF.

V is TRBV11-3 and J is TRBJ1-2; D may be TRBD1 (5 bases). With 2 bases removed from V and 0 bases from J, the gap between germline ends came to 13 bases. The CDR3 contains 16 residues. Per the germline V gene, CDR1 is SGHNT and CDR2 is YENEEA. The CDR3, as DNA: TGTGCCAGCAGCTTAAGGAAAGGGGCGGCTAACTATGGCTACACCTTC. This sequence encodes CASSLRKGAANYGYTF.

This clone has a handful of counts. The rearrangement uses TRBV5-4 and TRBJ1-1, with D unresolved. V lost 4 bases to trimming and J lost 1 base, with 5 bases between them. The CDR3 length is 12 residues. Germline CDR1 is SGHNT and CDR2 is YYREEE (reference sequence). The CDR3 is CASSSRNTEAFF. CDR3 DNA: TGTGCCAGCAGCAGCAGGAACACTGAAGCTTTCTTT.

This clone was seen a single time. The J gene is TRBJ1-5, the V gene TRBV7-8; tentative D call: TRBD1 (5 bases). Germline loops: CDR1 SGHVS, CDR2 FQNEAQ. V lost 7 bases and J lost 5, with 18 bases in between. This CDR3 spans 15 amino acids. DNA for the CDR3: TGTGCCAGCAACGTGGGGGGAGTTGAAGATCAGCCCCAGCATTTT. It codes for CASNVGGVEDQPQHF.

This clone was found a few times. V gene TRBV6-1 combines with J gene TRBJ1-1; D is unresolved. Looked up from germline, CDR1 is MNHNS and CDR2 is SASEGT. The ends were cut back, 8 bases at V and 1 base at J, with 14 bases in the middle. The CDR3 length is 14 residues. The CDR3 spells CASLYSEENTEAFF. In nucleotides, the CDR3 is TGTGCCAGCCTCTACAGTGAGGAGAACACTGAAGCTTTCTTT.

V is TRBV7-3 and J is TRBJ2-2; 7 bases align to TRBD2. The CDR3 has 16 residues. Germline V lookup: CDR1 SGHTA, CDR2 FQGTGA. V was pared by 1 base and J by 6 bases, with 8 bases of the junction left unmatched. CDR3 nucleotide sequence: TGTGCCAGCAGCTTAAAAGGACTAGGAGCAGCCGGGGAGCTGTTTTTT. It specifies CASSLKGLGAAGELFF.

This chain connects TRBV6-1 to TRBJ2-3, with TRBD2 as a possible D gene (7 bases). Germline V CDR1 and CDR2: MNHNS, SASEGT. V shed 1 base and J shed 4 bases, with 9 bases lying between them. The CDR3 runs to 14 residues. CDR3 loop: CASSEGGGPDTQYF. The CDR3 bases are TGTGCCAGCAGTGAAGGCGGGGGCCCAGATACGCAGTATTTT.

The chain couples TRBV7-2 to TRBJ2-5; perhaps TRBD2 as D (5 bases). V was shortened by 4 bases and J by 5 bases, with 11 bases between the two germline ends. The CDR3 is 13 residues long. CDR1 is SGHTA, CDR2 FQGNSA, per germline. CDR3 protein: CASSSGEGETQYF. DNA of the CDR3: TGTGCCAGCAGCTCCGGTGAGGGTGAGACCCAGTACTTC.

The V call is TRBV5-1, the J call TRBJ1-2, with no clear D. The CDR3 totals 16 residues. V was trimmed by 0 bases and J by 2 bases, leaving 14 bases between them. Germline CDR1 and CDR2: SGHRS and YFSETQ. DNA of the CDR3: TGCGCCAGCAGCTTGGTTACCGGGCCTCAGAACTATGGCTACACCTTC. It is translated as CASSLVTGPQNYGYTF.

This sequence joins TRBV20-1 and TRBJ1-4, with D unclear. The CDR3 is 11 amino acids. The germline V gene has CDR1 DFQATT and CDR2 SNEGSKA (reference sequence). The DNA of the CDR3 is TGCAGCGGTGAGGCCAGTGAAAAACTGTTTTTT. Protein sequence: CSGEASEKLFF.